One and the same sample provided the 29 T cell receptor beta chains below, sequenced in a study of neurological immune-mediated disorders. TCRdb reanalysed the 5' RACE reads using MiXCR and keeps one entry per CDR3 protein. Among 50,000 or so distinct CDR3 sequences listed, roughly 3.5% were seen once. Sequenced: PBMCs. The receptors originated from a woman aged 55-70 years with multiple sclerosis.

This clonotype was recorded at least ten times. This CDR3 is CSAGQGNGNQPQHF. CDR3 in DNA: TGCAGTGCGGGACAGGGCAATGGCAATCAGCCCCAGCATTTT. V and J are TRBV20-1 and TRBJ1-5, with 9 bases identical to TRBD1. After removal of 6 bases from V and 2 bases from J, the junction contained 5 bases not matched to a gene. CDR1 is DFQATT and CDR2 is SNEGSKA in the germline V gene (reference sequence). The CDR3 totals 14 residues.

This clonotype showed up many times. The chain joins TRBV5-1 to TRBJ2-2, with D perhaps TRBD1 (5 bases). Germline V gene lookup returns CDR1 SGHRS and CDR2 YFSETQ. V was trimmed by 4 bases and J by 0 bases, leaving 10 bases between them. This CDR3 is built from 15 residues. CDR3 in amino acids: CASSIGHANTGELFF. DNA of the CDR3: TGCGCCAGCAGCATAGGACACGCGAACACCGGGGAGCTGTTTTTT.

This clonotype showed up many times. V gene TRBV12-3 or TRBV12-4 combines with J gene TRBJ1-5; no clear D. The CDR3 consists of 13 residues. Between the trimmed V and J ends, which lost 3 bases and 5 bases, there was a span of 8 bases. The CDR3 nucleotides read TGTGCCAGCAGTTTTCAGGTTGATCAGCCCCAGCATTTT. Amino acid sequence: CASSFQVDQPQHF.

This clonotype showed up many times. The CDR3 reads CASRSGRETQYF. CDR3 DNA sequence: TGTGCCAGCAGGTCAGGCAGGGAGACCCAGTACTTC. This chain links TRBV28 with TRBJ2-5; no clear D gene. The germline gives CDR1 MDHEN, CDR2 SYDVKM. CDR3 length: 12 amino acids. Trimming took 6 bases from V and 5 from J, leaving 10 bases between them.

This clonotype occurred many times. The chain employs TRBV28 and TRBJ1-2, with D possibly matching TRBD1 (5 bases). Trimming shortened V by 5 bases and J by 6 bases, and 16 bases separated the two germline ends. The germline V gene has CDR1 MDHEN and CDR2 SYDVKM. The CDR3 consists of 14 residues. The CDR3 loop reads CASSPGWGEDGYTF. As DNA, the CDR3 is TGTGCCAGCAGTCCTGGGTGGGGGGAGGATGGCTACACCTTC.

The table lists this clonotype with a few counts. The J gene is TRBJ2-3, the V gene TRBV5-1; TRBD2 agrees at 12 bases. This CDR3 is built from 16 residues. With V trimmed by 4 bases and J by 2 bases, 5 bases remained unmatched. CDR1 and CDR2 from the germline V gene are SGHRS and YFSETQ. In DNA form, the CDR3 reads TGCGCCAGCAGCAGTGGACTAGCGGGGTACACAGATACGCAGTATTTT. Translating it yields CASSSGLAGYTDTQYF.

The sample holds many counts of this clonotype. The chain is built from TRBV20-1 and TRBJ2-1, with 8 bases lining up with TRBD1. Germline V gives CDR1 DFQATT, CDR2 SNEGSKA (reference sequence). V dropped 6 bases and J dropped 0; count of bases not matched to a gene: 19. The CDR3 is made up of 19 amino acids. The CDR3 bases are TGCAGTGCAAGATACCCGGGGCAGGGGGCCCCCAGCTCCTACAATGAGCAGTTCTTC. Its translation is CSARYPGQGAPSSYNEQFF.

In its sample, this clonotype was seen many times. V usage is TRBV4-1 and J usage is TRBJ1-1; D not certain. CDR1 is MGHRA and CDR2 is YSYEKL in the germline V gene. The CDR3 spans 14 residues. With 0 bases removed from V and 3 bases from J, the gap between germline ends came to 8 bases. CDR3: CASSQDWVDTEAFF. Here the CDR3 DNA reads TGCGCCAGCAGCCAAGATTGGGTGGACACTGAAGCTTTCTTT.

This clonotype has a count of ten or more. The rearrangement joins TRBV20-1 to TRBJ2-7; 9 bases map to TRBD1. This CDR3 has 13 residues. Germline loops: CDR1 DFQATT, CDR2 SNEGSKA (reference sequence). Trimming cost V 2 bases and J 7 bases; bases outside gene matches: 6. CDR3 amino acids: CSARPQGADEQYF. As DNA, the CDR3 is TGCAGTGCTAGACCACAGGGGGCAGATGAGCAGTACTTC.

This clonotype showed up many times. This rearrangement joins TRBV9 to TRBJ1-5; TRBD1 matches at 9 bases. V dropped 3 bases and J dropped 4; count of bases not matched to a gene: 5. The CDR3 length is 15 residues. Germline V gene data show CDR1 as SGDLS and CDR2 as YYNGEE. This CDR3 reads CASSGGTGNNQPQHF. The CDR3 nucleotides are TGTGCCAGCAGCGGAGGGACAGGGAATAATCAGCCCCAGCATTTT.

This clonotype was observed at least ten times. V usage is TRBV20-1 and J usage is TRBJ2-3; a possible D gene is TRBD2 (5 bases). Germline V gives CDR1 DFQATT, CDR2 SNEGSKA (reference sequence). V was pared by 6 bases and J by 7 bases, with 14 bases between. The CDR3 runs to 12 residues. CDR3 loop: CSALRSGNTQYF. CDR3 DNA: TGCAGTGCCCTCCGCTCGGGGAATACGCAGTATTTT.

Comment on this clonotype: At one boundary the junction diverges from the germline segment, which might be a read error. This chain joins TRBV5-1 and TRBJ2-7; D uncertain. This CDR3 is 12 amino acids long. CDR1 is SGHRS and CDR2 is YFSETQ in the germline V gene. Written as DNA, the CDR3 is TGCGACAGCAGCTTGACACCCTACGAGCAGTACTTC. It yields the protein CDSSLTPYEQYF.

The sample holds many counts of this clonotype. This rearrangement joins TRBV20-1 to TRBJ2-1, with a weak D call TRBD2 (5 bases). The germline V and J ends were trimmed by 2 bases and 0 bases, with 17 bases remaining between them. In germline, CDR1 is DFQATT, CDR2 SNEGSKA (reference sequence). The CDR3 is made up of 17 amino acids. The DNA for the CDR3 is TGCAGTGCTAGAACCATCGGACTTTCGAGCTCCTACAATGAGCAGTTCTTC. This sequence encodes CSARTIGLSSSYNEQFF.

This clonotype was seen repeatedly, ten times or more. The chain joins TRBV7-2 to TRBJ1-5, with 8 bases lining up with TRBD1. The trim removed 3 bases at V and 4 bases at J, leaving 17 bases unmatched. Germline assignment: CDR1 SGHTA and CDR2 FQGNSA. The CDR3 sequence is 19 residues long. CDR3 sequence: CASSLAGGDRRRHNQPQHF. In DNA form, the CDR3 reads TGTGCCAGCAGCTTGGCCGGGGGGGACAGGCGACGACATAATCAGCCCCAGCATTTT.

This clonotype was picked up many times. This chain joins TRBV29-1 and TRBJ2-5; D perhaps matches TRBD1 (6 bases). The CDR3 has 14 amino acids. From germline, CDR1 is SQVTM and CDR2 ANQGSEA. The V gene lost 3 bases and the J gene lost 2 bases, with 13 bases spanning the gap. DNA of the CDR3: TGCAGCGTTGAGGACACAGGGATTCAAGAGACCCAGTACTTC. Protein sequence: CSVEDTGIQETQYF.

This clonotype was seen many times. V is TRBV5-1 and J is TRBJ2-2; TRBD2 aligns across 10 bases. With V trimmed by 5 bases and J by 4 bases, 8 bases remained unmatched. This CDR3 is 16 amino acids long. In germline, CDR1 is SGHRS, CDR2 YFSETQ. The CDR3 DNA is TGCGCCAGCAGGCCGGGTAGCGGGAGGTCCACCGGGGAGCTGTTTTTT. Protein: CASRPGSGRSTGELFF.

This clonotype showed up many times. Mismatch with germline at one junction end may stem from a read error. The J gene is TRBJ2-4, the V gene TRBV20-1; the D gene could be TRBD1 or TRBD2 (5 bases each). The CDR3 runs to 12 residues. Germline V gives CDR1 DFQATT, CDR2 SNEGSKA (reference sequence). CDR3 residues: CSARGGTSQKDF. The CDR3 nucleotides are TGCAGTGCTAGAGGGGGGACCTCTCAAAAGGACTTC.

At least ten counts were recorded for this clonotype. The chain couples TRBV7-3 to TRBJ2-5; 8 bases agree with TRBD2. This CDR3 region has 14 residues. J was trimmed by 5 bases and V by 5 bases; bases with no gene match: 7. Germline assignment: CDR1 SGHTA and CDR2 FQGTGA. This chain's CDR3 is CASSPTGGGETQYF. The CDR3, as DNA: TGTGCCAGCAGCCCAACGGGCGGGGGGGAGACCCAGTACTTC.

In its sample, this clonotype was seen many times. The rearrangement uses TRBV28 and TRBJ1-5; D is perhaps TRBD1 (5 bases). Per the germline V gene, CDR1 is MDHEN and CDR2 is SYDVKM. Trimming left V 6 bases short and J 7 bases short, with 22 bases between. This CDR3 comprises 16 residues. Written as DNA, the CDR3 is TGTGCCAGCAGCTCCGTCCTCTCCGGGGCTGGGCAGCCCCAGCATTTT. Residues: CASSSVLSGAGQPQHF.

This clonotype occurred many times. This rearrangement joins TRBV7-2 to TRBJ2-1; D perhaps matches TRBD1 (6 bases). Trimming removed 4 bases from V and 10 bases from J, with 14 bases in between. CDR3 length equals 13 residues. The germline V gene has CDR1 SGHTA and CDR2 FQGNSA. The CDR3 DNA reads TGTGCCAGCAGCTGGACCTCGGACAGCGAGCAGTTCTTC. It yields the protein CASSWTSDSEQFF.

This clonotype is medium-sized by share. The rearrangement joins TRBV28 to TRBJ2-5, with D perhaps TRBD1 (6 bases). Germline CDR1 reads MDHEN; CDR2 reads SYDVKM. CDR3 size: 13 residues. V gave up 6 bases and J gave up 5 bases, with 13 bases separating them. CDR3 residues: CASRGAGSETQYF. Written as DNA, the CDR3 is TGTGCCAGCAGGGGGGCTGGGAGTGAGACCCAGTACTTC.

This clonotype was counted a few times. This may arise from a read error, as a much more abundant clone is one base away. The chain's CDR3 is CSDPRLGTEAFF. CDR3 DNA sequence: TGCAGTGATCCCCGTTTGGGTACTGAAGCTTTCTTT. The rearrangement joins TRBV20-1 to TRBJ1-1; D call uncertain. Trimming left V 7 bases short and J 5 bases short, with 14 bases between. The germline gives CDR1 DFQATT, CDR2 SNEGSKA (reference sequence). The CDR3 contains 12 residues.

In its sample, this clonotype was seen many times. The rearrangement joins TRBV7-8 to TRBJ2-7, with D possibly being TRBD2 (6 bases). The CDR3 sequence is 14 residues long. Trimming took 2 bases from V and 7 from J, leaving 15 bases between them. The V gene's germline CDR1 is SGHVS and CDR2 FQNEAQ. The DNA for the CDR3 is TGTGCCAGCAGCTTACTTTCGTGGGCGGGGGAGCAGTACTTC. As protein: CASSLLSWAGEQYF.

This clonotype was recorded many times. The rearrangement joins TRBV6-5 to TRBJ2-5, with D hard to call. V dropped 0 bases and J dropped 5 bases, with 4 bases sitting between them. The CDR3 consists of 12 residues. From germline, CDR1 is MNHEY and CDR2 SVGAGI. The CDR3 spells CASSYSSETQYF. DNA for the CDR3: TGTGCCAGCAGTTACTCGAGCGAGACCCAGTACTTC.

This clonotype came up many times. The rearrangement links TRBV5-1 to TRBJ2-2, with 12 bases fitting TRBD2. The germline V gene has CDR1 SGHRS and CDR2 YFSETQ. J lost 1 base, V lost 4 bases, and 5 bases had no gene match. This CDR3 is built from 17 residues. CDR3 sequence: CASSAPTSGGNTGELFF. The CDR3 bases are TGCGCCAGCAGCGCACCGACTAGCGGGGGGAACACCGGGGAGCTGTTTTTT.

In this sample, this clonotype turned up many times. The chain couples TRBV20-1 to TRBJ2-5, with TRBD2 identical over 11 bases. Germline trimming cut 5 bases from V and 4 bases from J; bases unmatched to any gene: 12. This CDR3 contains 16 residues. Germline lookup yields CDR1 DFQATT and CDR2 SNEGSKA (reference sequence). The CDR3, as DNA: TGCAGTGCTCCCCTCACTAGCGGGGGCCCACGAGAGACCCAGTACTTC. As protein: CSAPLTSGGPRETQYF.

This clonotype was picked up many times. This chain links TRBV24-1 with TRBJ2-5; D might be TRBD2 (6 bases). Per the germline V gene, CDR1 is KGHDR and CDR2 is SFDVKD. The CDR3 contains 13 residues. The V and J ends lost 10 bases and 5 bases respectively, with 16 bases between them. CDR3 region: CATSPGGSETQYF. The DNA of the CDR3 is TGTGCCACTTCCCCCGGGGGAAGCGAGACCCAGTACTTC.

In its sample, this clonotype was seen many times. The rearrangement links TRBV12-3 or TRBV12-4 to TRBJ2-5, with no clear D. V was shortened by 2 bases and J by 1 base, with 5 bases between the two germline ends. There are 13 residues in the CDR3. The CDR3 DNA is TGTGCCAGCAGTTTATCCCCCCAAGAGACCCAGTACTTC. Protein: CASSLSPQETQYF.

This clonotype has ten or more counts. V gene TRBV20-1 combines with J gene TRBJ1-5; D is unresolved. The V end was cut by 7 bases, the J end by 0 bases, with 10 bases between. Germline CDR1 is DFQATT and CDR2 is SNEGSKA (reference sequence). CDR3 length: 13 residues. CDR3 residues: CSGLGDSNQPQHF. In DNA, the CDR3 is TGCAGTGGACTCGGTGATAGCAATCAGCCCCAGCATTTT.